The 10 T cell receptor beta chains presented below share a single source sample, sequenced in a study of blood T cell repertoires in COVID-19. The table came from immunoSEQ multiplex PCR; TCRdb's copy has only in-frame clones and leaves some out. This table holds 150,000 to 180,000 clones, around 85% found once. The sample was peripheral blood. Receptors originate from a woman aged 60-75 years with acute or convalescent COVID-19.

The rearrangement links TRBV10-1 to TRBJ1-2, with D possibly being TRBD1 (5 bases). Germline V gene data show CDR1 as WNHNN and CDR2 as SYGVQD (reference sequence). V was trimmed by 2 bases and J by 4 bases, leaving 8 bases between them. This CDR3 is built from 13 residues. The DNA of the CDR3 is TGCGCCAGCAGTGAGAACGGGGGCTATGGCTACACCTTC. It specifies CASSENGGYGYTF.

The CDR3 sequence: CASSQERLAGSGETQYF. The CDR3 DNA reads TGTGCCAGCAGCCAAGAGAGACTAGCGGGAAGCGGCGAGACCCAGTACTTC. The chain couples TRBV4-2 to TRBJ2-5; 11 nucleotides agree with TRBD2. Trimming removed 0 bases from V and 5 bases from J; junction bases left unmatched: 8. This CDR3 spans 17 amino acids. Germline V gene lookup returns CDR1 LGHNA and CDR2 YNFKEQ.

This chain joins TRBV4-2 and TRBJ1-3; tentatively, D is TRBD1 (5 bases). The V gene lost 2 bases and the J gene lost 0 bases, with 17 bases spanning the gap. The CDR3 runs 18 residues. Germline lookup yields CDR1 LGHNA and CDR2 YNFKEQ. In nucleotides, the CDR3 is TGTGCCAGCAGCCAACCCAGGCGGGGGGTCGACTCTGGAAACACCATATATTTT. This codes for CASSQPRRGVDSGNTIYF.

This clone appeared a few times. This sequence joins TRBV7-9 and TRBJ2-5, with D perhaps TRBD1 (5 bases). This CDR3 has 16 residues. Germline CDR1 SEHNR, CDR2 FQNEAQ (reference sequence). V lost 2 bases and J 5 bases, leaving 18 bases between the germline ends. The chain's CDR3 is CASSLQGRVGGETQYF. The CDR3 DNA follows: TGTGCCAGCAGCTTACAAGGCAGGGTTGGTGGTGAGACCCAGTACTTC.

V gene TRBV3-1 (or the pseudogene TRBV3-2) combines with J gene TRBJ2-3; no firm D call. Germline CDR1 LGHDT, CDR2 YNNKEL (reference sequence). V lost 1 base and J 0 bases, leaving 5 bases between the germline ends. This CDR3 region has 14 residues. CDR3 sequence reads: CASSQATSTDTQYF. As DNA, the CDR3 is TGTGCCAGCAGCCAAGCTACTAGCACAGATACGCAGTATTTT.

V gene TRBV24-1 combines with J gene TRBJ2-4; no clear D. The germline V gene encodes CDR1 KGHDR and CDR2 SFDVKD. The CDR3 consists of 14 residues. V gave up 2 bases and J gave up 7 bases, with 11 bases separating them. CDR3 in amino acids: CATSDSRSSNIQYF. The CDR3 DNA follows: TGTGCCACCAGTGATTCGAGGTCGTCGAACATTCAGTACTTC.

This clone was recorded a few times. The chain has TRBV14 and TRBJ1-1, with D maybe TRBD1 (5 bases). Germline CDR1 reads SGHDN; CDR2 reads FVKESK. The CDR3 runs 15 residues. V was clipped by 3 bases and J by 6 bases, with 17 bases between them. The CDR3 here is CASSHRGSGRSEAFF. CDR3 in DNA: TGTGCCAGCAGCCATCGGGGCTCCGGGAGATCTGAAGCTTTCTTT.

There are a few counts of this clone. The V and J genes are TRBV6-5 and TRBJ1-1; D might be TRBD1 (5 bases). The CDR3 has 14 residues. From germline, CDR1 is MNHEY and CDR2 SVGAGI. The V gene lost 6 bases and the J gene lost 4 bases, with 15 bases spanning the gap. The CDR3, as DNA: TGTGCCAGCAGCCAAGGTCCGGGGGTCACTGAAGCTTTCTTT. This translates into CASSQGPGVTEAFF.

This rearrangement joins TRBV6-1 to TRBJ2-2; the D gene is possibly TRBD1 (6 bases). V dropped 1 base and J dropped 6 bases, with 15 bases sitting between them. CDR1 and CDR2 from the germline V gene are MNHNS and SASEGT. This CDR3 spans 16 amino acids. CDR3 amino acids: CASSEEGRWGPGELFF. The CDR3 region has the DNA TGTGCCAGCAGTGAAGAAGGGAGATGGGGGCCCGGGGAGCTGTTTTTT.

The chain joins TRBV2 to TRBJ2-2; tentative D call: TRBD2 (6 bases). Trimming took 6 bases from V and 2 from J, leaving 10 bases between them. The CDR3 extends over 14 amino acids. Germline V gene sequence: CDR1 SNHLY, CDR2 FYNNEI. In DNA, the CDR3 is TGTGCCAGCAGGACTAGGGTAAACACCGGGGAGCTGTTTTTT. It specifies CASRTRVNTGELFF.